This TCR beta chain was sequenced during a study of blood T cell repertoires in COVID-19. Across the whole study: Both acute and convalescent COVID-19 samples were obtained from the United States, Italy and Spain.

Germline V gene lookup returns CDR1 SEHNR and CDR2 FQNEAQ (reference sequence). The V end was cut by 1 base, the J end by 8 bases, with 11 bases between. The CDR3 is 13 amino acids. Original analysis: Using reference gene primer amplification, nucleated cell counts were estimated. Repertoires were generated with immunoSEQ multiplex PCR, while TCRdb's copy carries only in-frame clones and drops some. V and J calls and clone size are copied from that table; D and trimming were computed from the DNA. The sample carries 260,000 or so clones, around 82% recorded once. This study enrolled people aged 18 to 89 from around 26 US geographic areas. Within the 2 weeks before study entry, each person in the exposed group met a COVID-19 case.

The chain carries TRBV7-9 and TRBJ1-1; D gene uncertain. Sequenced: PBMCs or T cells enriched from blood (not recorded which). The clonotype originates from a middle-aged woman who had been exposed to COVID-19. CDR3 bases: TGTGCCAGCAGCTTAGGGCCAATTACCGAAGCTTTCTTT. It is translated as CASSLGPITEAFF.